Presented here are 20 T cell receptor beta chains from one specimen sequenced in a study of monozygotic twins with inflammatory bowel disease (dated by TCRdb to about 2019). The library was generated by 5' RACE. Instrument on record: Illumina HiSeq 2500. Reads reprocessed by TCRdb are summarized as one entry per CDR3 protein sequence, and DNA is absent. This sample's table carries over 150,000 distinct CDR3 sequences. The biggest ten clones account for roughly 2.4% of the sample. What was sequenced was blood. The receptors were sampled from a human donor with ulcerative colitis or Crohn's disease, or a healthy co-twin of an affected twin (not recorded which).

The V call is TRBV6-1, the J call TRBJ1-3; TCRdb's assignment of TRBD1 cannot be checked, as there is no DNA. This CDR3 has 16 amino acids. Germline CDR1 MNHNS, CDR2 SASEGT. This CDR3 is CASSTETGGAGNTIYF.

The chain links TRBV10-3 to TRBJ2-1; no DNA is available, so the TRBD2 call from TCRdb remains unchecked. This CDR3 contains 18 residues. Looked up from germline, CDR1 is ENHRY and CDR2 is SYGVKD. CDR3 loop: CAISDPSGSTSSYNEQFF.

The CDR3 sequence: CASSPEGQGSGYTF. The chain is built from TRBV18 and TRBJ1-2; there is no DNA to check the TCRdb D call of TRBD1. The germline V gene encodes CDR1 KGHSH and CDR2 LQKENI. This CDR3 has 14 amino acids.

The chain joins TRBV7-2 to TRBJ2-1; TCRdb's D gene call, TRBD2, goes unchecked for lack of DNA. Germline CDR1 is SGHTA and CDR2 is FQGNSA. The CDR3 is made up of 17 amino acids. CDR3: CASSPQTSGSSYNEQFF. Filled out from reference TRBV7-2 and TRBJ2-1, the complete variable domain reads GAGVSQSPSNKVTEKGKDVELRCDPISGHTALYWYRQSLGQGLEFLIYFQGNSAPDKSGLPSDRFSAERTGGSVSTLTIQRTQQEDSAVYLCASSPQTSGSSYNEQFFGPGTRLTVL.

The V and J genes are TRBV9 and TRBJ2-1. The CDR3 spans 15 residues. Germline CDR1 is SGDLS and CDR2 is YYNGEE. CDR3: CASSISQTAHNEQFF.

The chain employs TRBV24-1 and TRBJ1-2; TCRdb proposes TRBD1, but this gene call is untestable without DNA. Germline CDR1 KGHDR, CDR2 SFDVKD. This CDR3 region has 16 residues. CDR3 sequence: CATSDTGQGNGDGYTF.

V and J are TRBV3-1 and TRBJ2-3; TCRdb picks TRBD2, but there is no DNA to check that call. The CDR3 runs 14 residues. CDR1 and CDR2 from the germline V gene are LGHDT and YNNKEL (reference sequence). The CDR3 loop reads CASSHAGGENTQYF.

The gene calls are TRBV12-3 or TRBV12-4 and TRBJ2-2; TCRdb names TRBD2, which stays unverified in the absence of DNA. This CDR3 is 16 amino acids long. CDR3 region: CASSLSTSGNTGELFF.

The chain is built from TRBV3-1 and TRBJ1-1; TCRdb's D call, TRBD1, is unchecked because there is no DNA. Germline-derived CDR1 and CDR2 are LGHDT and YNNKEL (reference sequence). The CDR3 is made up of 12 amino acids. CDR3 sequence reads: CASRTGHTEAFF.

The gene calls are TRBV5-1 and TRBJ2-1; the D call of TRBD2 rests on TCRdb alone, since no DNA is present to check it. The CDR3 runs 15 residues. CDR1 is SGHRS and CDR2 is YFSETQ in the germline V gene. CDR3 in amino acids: CASSRVGGSYNEQFF.

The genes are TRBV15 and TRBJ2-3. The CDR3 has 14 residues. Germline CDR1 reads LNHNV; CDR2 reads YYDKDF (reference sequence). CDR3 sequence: CATSRGLSTDTQYF. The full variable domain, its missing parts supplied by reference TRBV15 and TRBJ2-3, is DAMVIQNPRYQVTQFGKPVTLSCSQTLNHNVMYWYQQKSSQAPKLLFHYYDKDFNNEADTPDNFQSRRPNTSFCFLDIRSPGLGDTAMYLCATSRGLSTDTQYFGPGTRLTVL.

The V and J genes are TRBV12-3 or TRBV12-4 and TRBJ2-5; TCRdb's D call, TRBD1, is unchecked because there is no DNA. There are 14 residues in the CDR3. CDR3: CASSLGPGAETQYF.

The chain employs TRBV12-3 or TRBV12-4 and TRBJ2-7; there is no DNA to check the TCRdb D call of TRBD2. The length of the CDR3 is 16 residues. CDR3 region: CASSLGTRKPTYEQYF.

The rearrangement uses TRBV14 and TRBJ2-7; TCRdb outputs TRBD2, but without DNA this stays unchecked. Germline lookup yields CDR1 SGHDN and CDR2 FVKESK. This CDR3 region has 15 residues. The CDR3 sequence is CASSPGGRRPYEQYF.

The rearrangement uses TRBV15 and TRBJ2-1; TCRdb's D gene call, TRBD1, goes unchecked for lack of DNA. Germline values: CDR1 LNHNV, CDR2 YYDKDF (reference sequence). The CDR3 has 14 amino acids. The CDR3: CATSRDGASDEQFF. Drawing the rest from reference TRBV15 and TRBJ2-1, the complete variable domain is DAMVIQNPRYQVTQFGKPVTLSCSQTLNHNVMYWYQQKSSQAPKLLFHYYDKDFNNEADTPDNFQSRRPNTSFCFLDIRSPGLGDTAMYLCATSRDGASDEQFFGPGTRLTVL.

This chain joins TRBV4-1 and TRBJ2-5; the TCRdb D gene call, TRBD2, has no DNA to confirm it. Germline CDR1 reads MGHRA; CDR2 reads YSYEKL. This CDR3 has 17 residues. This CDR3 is CASSQEKASGTQETQYF.

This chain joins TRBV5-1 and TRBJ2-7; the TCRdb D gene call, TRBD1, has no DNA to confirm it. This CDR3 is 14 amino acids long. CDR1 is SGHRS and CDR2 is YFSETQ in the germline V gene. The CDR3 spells CASSRWDGTYEQYF.

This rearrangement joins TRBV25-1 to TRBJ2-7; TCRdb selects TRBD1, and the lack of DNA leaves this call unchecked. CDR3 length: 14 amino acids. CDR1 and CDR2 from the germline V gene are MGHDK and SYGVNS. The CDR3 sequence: CASSETGGTYEQYF.

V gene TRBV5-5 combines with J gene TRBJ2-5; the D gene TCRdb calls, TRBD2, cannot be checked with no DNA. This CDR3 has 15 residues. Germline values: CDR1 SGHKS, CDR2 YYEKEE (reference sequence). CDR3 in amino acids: CASSYVTSGRETQYF.

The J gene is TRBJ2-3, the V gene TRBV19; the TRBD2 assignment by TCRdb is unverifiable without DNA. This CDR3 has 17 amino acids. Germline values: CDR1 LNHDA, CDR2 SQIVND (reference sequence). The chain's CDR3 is CASSIRTSGLSTDTQYF.